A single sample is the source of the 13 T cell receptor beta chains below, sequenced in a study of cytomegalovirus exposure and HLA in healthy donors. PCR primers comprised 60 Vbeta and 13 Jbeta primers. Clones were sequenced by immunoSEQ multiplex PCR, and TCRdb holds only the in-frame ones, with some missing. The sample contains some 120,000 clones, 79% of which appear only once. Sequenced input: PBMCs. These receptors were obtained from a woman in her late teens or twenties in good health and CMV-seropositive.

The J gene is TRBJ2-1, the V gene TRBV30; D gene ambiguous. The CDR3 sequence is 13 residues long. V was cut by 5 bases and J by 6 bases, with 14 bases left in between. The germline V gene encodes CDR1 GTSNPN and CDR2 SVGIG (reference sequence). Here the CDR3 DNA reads TGTGCCTGGTATGGCCACCTCAGCAATGAGCAGTTCTTC. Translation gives CAWYGHLSNEQFF.

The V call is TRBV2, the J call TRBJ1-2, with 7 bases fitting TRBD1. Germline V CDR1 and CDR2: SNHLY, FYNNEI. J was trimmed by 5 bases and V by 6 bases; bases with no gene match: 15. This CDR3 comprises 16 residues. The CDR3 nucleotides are TGTGCCAGCAGACCGACAGGGAGCTACGTCTTATATGGCTACACCTTC. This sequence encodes CASRPTGSYVLYGYTF. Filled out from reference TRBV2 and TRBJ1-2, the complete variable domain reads EPEVTQTPSHQVTQMGQEVILRCVPISNHLYFYWYRQILGQKVEFLVSFYNNEISEKSEIFDDQFSVERPDGSNFTLKIRSTKLEDSAMYFCASRPTGSYVLYGYTFGSGTRLTVV.

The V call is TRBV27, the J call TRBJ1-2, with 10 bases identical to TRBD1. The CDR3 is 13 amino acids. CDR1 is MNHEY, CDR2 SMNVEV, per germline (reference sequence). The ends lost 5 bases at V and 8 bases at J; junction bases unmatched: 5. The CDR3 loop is CASSGGQGSGYTF. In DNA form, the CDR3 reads TGTGCCAGCAGTGGGGGACAGGGGTCAGGCTACACCTTC.

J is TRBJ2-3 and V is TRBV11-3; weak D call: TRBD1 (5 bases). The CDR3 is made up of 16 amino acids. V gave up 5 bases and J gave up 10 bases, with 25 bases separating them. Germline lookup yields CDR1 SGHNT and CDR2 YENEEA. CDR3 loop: CASSVTTDPSQGAQYF. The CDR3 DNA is TGTGCCAGCAGCGTAACGACAGACCCTTCACAAGGGGCGCAGTATTTT.

The DNA of the CDR3 is TGTGCCAGCAGTGGGACCGGGACAGGCTACGAGCAGTACTTC. Amino acids: CASSGTGTGYEQYF. This sequence joins TRBV25-1 and TRBJ2-7, with TRBD1 matching over 8 bases. The J segment lost 3 bases and the V segment lost 4 bases, leaving 5 bases of the junction unmatched. Germline V gene data show CDR1 as MGHDK and CDR2 as SYGVNS. There are 14 residues in the CDR3.

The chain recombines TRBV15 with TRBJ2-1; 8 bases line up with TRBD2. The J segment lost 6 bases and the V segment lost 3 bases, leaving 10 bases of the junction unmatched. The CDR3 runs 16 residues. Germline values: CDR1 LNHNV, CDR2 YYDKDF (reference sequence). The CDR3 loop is CATSRAREGFGNEQFF. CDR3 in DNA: TGTGCCACCAGCAGGGCACGGGAGGGCTTCGGCAATGAGCAGTTCTTC.

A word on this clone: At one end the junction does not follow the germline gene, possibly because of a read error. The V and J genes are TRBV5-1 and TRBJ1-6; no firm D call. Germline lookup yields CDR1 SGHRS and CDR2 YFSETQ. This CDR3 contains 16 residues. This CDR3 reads CASSLEPGDYSSPLHF. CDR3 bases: TGCGCCAGCAGCTTGGAGCCGGGTGATTATAGTTCACCCCTCCACTTT.

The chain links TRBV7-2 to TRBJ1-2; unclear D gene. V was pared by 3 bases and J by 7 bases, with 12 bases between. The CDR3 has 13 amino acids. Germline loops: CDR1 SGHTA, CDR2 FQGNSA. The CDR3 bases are TGTGCCAGCAGCTTGCCGGGGATGAGTGGCTACACCTTC. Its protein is CASSLPGMSGYTF.

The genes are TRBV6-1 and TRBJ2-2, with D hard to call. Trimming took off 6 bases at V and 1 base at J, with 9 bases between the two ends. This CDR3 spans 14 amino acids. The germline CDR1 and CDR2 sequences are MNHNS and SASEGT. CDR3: CASRPQRNTGELFF. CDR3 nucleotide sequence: TGTGCCAGCAGGCCACAGAGGAACACCGGGGAGCTGTTTTTT.

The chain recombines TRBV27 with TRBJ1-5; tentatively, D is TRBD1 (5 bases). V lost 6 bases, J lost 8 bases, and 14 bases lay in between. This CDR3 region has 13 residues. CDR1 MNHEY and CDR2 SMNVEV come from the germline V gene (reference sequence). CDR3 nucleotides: TGTGCCAGCAGCCCAGGGTTGGGAAAGCCCCAGCATTTT. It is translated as CASSPGLGKPQHF.

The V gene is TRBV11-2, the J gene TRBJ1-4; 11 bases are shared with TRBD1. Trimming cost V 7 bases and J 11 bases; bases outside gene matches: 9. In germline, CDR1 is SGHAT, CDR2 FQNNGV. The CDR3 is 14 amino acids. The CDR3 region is CASTPRTGGRKLFF. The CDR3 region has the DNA TGTGCCAGCACCCCCCGGACAGGGGGCCGGAAACTGTTTTTT.

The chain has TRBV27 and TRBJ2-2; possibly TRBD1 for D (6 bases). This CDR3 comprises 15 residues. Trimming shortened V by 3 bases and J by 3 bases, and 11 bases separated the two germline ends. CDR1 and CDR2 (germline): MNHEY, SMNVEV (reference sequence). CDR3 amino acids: CASSFHREHTGELFF. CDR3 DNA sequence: TGTGCCAGCAGTTTCCACAGGGAGCACACCGGGGAGCTGTTTTTT.

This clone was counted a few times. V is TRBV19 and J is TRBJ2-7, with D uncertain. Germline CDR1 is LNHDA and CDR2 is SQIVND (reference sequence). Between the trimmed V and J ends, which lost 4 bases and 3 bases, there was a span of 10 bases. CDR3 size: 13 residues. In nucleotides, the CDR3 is TGTGCCAGTAGTAGAACCTCGGGCTACGAGCAGTACTTC. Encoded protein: CASSRTSGYEQYF.